This is a list of T cell receptor beta chains from one sample in a study of beta chain features in type 1 diabetes. Only in-frame clones appear in the TCRdb table, and some are missing; sequencing was by immunoSEQ multiplex PCR. This repertoire shows 250,000 to 350,000 clones, around 15% found once; its top ten account for more than 6.5%. The sample taken for sequencing was central memory CD4+ T cells from blood. The receptors here all came from a man aged 30 to 45 in good health. CDR3s include the opening cysteine and the closing phenylalanine or tryptophan. A D gene is named only where the DNA matches it firmly. Only part of the rows carry a size: once, few, many, or a class if the clone is expanded.

abundance	v_gene	j_gene	d_gene	CDR3aa	CDR3nt
NA	TRBV13	TRBJ2-5	NA	CASSRMGTQYF	TGTGCCAGCAGCCGTATGGGGACCCAGTACTTC
NA	TRBV7-9	TRBJ1-2	NA	CASSLGPGYTF	TGTGCCAGCAGCTTAGGTCCTGGCTACACCTTC
many	TRBV7-9	TRBJ2-3	TRBD2	CASSSRTSGVDHTDTQYF	TGTGCCAGCAGCTCCCGGACTAGCGGGGTAGATCACACAGATACGCAGTATTTT
few	TRBV28	TRBJ2-3	NA	CASSQTEDTQYF	TGTGCCAGCAGTCAGACCGAGGATACGCAGTATTTT
NA	TRBV6-5	TRBJ1-5	NA	CASSYGPSQPQHF	TGTGCCAGCAGTTACGGACCGAGCCAGCCCCAGCATTTT
NA	TRBV19	TRBJ2-5	NA	CASSQSRQETQYF	TGTGCCAGTAGTCAGTCTAGGCAAGAGACCCAGTACTTC
NA	TRBV25-1	TRBJ2-3	NA	CASSEYGLDTQYF	TGTGCCAGCAGTGAATATGGCCTAGATACGCAGTATTTT
few	TRBV5-4	TRBJ1-1	NA	CASSQDRRGSYTEAFF	TGTGCCAGCAGCCAAGATAGGAGGGGTTCGTACACTGAAGCTTTCTTT
NA	TRBV6-1	TRBJ2-1	NA	CASSEAGTTSYNEQFF	TGTGCCAGCAGTGAAGCCGGGACCACCTCCTACAATGAGCAGTTCTTC
few	TRBV9	TRBJ2-5	NA	CASSVDPAGQETQYF	TGTGCCAGCAGCGTAGATCCAGCAGGGCAAGAGACCCAGTACTTC
few	TRBV28	TRBJ1-1	NA	CASSPRQALTEAFF	TGTGCCAGCAGTCCGCGCCAGGCTCTAACTGAAGCTTTCTTT
NA	TRBV7-9	TRBJ2-3	TRBD2	CASSFGLAGYEADTQYF	TGTGCCAGCAGCTTTGGTCTAGCGGGATATGAGGCAGATACGCAGTATTTT
NA	TRBV7-7	TRBJ2-1	TRBD2	CASSLIAGLVDNEQFF	TGTGCCAGCAGCTTAATAGCGGGACTAGTTGACAATGAGCAGTTCTTC
many	TRBV6-1	TRBJ2-6	NA	CASSVSTAGANVLTF	TGTGCCAGCAGTGTCTCGACAGCCGGGGCCAACGTCCTGACTTTC
NA	TRBV5-4	TRBJ2-3	TRBD2	CASSMGTSGRGNTQYF	TGTGCCAGCAGCATGGGGACTAGCGGGAGGGGGAATACGCAGTATTTT
few	TRBV7-7	TRBJ2-7	NA	CASSPQTRVGRPYEQYF	TGTGCCAGCAGCCCCCAGACTCGGGTCGGGCGCCCCTACGAGCAGTACTTC
NA	TRBV5-4	TRBJ2-4	TRBD2	CASSQLTSGNHIQYF	TGTGCCAGCAGCCAACTGACTAGCGGCAATCACATTCAGTACTTC
many	TRBV2	TRBJ2-1	NA	CASSVWLYNEQFF	TGTGCCAGCAGTGTGTGGCTATACAATGAGCAGTTCTTC
few	TRBV27	TRBJ2-3	TRBD2	CASSFLAGDTDTQYF	TGTGCCAGCAGTTTTCTAGCGGGGGACACAGATACGCAGTATTTT
NA	TRBV5-1	TRBJ2-1	NA	CASSSSPTGDEQFF	TGCGCCAGCAGCAGTTCCCCTACGGGCGATGAGCAGTTCTTC
NA	TRBV7-2	TRBJ2-1	TRBD2	CASSLVPSSGVEQFF	TGTGCCAGCAGCTTAGTCCCTTCTAGCGGGGTTGAGCAGTTCTTC
NA	TRBV9	TRBJ1-1	NA	CASTPGPGETEAFF	TGTGCCAGCACTCCCGGGCCCGGTGAGACTGAAGCTTTCTTT
NA	TRBV5-4	TRBJ1-2	NA	CASSVPEENGWGGYTF	TGTGCCAGCAGCGTCCCCGAGGAAAATGGGTGGGGTGGCTACACCTTC
few	TRBV6-5	TRBJ2-3	TRBD2	CASSPTSGITDTQYF	TGTGCCAGCAGTCCGACTAGCGGTATCACAGATACGCAGTATTTT
NA	TRBV4-3	TRBJ1-4	TRBD1	CASSREDRVEDEKLFF	TGCGCCAGCAGCCGAGAAGACAGGGTCGAGGATGAAAAACTGTTTTTT
many	TRBV10-3	TRBJ2-1	NA	CAIGSSADVSNEQFF	TGTGCCATCGGGTCTTCGGCGGACGTAAGTAATGAGCAGTTCTTC
few	TRBV7-8	TRBJ1-2	TRBD1	CASSSQGALRYGYTF	TGTGCCAGCAGCTCCCAGGGGGCTTTACGCTATGGCTACACCTTC
NA	TRBV29-1	TRBJ2-1	TRBD2	CSAVGGWTSGAAQFF	TGCAGCGCAGTCGGGGGGTGGACTAGCGGGGCGGCACAGTTCTTC
few	TRBV6-5	TRBJ2-5	NA	CASSYFEGSETQYF	TGTGCCAGCAGTTACTTCGAGGGATCGGAGACCCAGTACTTC
few	TRBV7-2	TRBJ2-7	TRBD2	CASSFASGGYEQYF	TGTGCCAGCAGCTTCGCTAGCGGGGGGTACGAGCAGTACTTC
few	TRBV28	TRBJ1-5	TRBD1	CASSLGDSLYQPQHF	TGTGCCAGCAGTTTAGGGGACAGCCTCTATCAGCCCCAGCATTTT
NA	TRBV19	TRBJ2-7	TRBD1	CASSEQGADEQYF	TGTGCCAGTAGTGAACAGGGGGCGGACGAGCAGTACTTC
few	TRBV2	TRBJ1-5	TRBD1	CASSSQGLGNQPQHF	TGTGCCAGCAGTTCACAGGGGTTGGGGAATCAGCCCCAGCATTTT
NA	TRBV19	TRBJ2-5	TRBD1	CASMGRGPQETQYF	TGTGCCAGTATGGGCAGGGGGCCCCAAGAGACCCAGTACTTC
NA	TRBV7-2	TRBJ2-3	TRBD1	CASRGQITDTQYF	TGTGCCAGCAGGGGACAGATCACAGATACGCAGTATTTT
few	TRBV7-7	TRBJ2-1	NA	CASKPEGSWNEQFF	TGTGCCAGCAAGCCCGAGGGATCGTGGAATGAGCAGTTCTTC
NA	TRBV6-1	TRBJ2-3	NA	CASTYKRQSTDTQYF	TGTGCCAGCACCTATAAGCGCCAAAGCACAGATACGCAGTATTTT
few	TRBV20-1	TRBJ2-3	NA	CSAGDRTQYF	TGCAGTGCGGGAGATCGTACGCAGTATTTT
NA	TRBV11-2	TRBJ1-5	NA	CASSLGGGQPQHF	TGTGCCAGCAGCTTAGGCGGTGGACAGCCCCAGCATTTT
NA	TRBV7-2	TRBJ1-4	NA	CASSLGGDLRLGEKLFF	TGTGCCAGCAGCTTAGGCGGCGACCTAAGATTAGGTGAAAAACTGTTTTTT
NA	TRBV5-4	TRBJ2-1	NA	CASSPGNNEQFF	TGTGCCAGCAGCCCAGGGAACAATGAGCAGTTCTTC
NA	TRBV13	TRBJ2-6	TRBD2	CASMVGGDSSGANVLTF	TGTGCCAGCATGGTGGGGGGGGATAGCTCTGGGGCCAACGTCCTGACTTTC
NA	TRBV5-4	TRBJ1-1	NA	CASSVIGGNTEAFF	TGTGCCAGCAGCGTGATTGGGGGGAACACTGAAGCTTTCTTT
few	TRBV7-2	TRBJ2-7	NA	CASSLTGYYEQYF	TGTGCCAGCAGCTTAACGGGCTACTACGAGCAGTACTTC
few	TRBV19	TRBJ2-7	NA	CASSANYEQYF	TGTGCCAGTAGCGCCAACTACGAGCAGTACTTC
NA	TRBV7-2	TRBJ2-6	NA	CASSLAGTGANVLTF	TGTGCCAGCAGCTTAGCCGGAACTGGGGCCAACGTCCTGACTTTC
NA	TRBV5-4	TRBJ1-2	TRBD1	CASSSGTANFYGYTF	TGTGCCAGCAGCTCGGGGACAGCAAATTTCTATGGCTACACCTTC
few	TRBV7-6	TRBJ2-1	TRBD2	CASAGSSGNNEQFF	TGTGCCAGCGCGGGGTCTAGCGGGAACAATGAGCAGTTCTTC
few	TRBV30	TRBJ2-1	NA	CAWFSGRSSYNEQFF	TGTGCCTGGTTCTCAGGCCGAAGCTCCTACAATGAGCAGTTCTTC
few	TRBV11-3	TRBJ2-3	NA	CASSSGGVTDTQYF	TGTGCCAGCAGCTCTGGCGGGGTCACAGATACGCAGTATTTT
many	TRBV10-3	TRBJ1-2	NA	CAIRVGTHGYTF	TGTGCCATCAGGGTAGGGACTCATGGCTACACCTTC
few	TRBV6-1	TRBJ2-1	NA	CASSEFPFSYNEQFF	TGTGCCAGCAGTGAATTCCCCTTTTCCTACAATGAGCAGTTCTTC
few	TRBV5-6	TRBJ2-5	NA	CASSLSETQYF	TGTGCCAGCAGCTTATCAGAGACCCAGTACTTC